This T cell receptor (beta chain) derives from a study of HIV-infected children after antiretroviral therapy interruption. Turning to the study itself: Recorded EBV and CMV exposure existed for most children.

This clonotype was detected many times. Germline CDR1 and CDR2: SGDLS and YYNGEE. Trimming took off 4 bases at V and 6 bases at J, with 23 bases between the two ends. The CDR3 runs 16 residues. The TCR library was built from RNA with a 3' RACE protocol and unique molecular identifiers. TCRdb reanalysed the 3' RACE reads using MiXCR and keeps one entry per CDR3 protein. The sample has approximately 15,000 distinct CDR3 sequences, 3% to 3.5% seen once. Specified treatment: PENTA 11 planned treatment interruption arm or continuous ART arm. Participants had taken at least three-drug ART for at least 24 weeks.

The source material was CD45RO+ CD8+ T cells from PBMCs, pooled from several time points, sampled from a donor given antiretroviral therapy, either interrupted or continuous. Subset here: memory CD8+ CD45RO+ CD45RA- T cells. This rearrangement joins TRBV9 to TRBJ2-7; D remains unclear. The clonotype comes from a pool of human donors with HIV. The CDR3 reads CASSLPSGLPRVEQYF. In DNA, the CDR3 is TGTGCCAGCAGCCTACCCTCGGGCCTCCCTCGGGTCGAGCAGTACTTC.